Here is one T cell receptor (beta chain) with its context. Per the original data handling: Using reference gene primer amplification, nucleated cell counts were estimated. TCRdb keeps only in-frame clones here, not all; method: immunoSEQ multiplex PCR. Clonal size and the V and J genes are those of that table, whereas D and trimming came from the DNA. The sample lists 150,000 or so clones; 84% were seen once. These data originate in a study of blood T cell repertoires in COVID-19. Overall study context: Donors in the United States, Italy and Spain gave samples during acute or convalescent COVID-19.

Donors were grouped by their self-reported clinical history. Sequencing input: PBMCs or T cells enriched from blood (not recorded which). The receptor was derived from a man aged 45-65 years who had recovered from COVID-19.

CDR3: CASSFGFNEQFF. CDR3 nucleotides: TGTGCCAGCAGCTTCGGGTTCAATGAGCAGTTCTTC. The gene calls are TRBV11-2 and TRBJ2-1, with D hard to call. The germline CDR1 and CDR2 sequences are SGHAT and FQNNGV. This CDR3 is built from 12 residues. With 3 bases removed from V and 6 bases from J, the gap between germline ends came to 6 bases.